This entry lists 18 T cell receptor beta chains sequenced from one sample in a study of CD8 T cells in Susac syndrome. The RNA input was about 0.45 to 1 ug, and it was reverse transcribed with random hexamers. A single record per CDR3 protein comes from TCRdb applying MiXCR to the immunoSEQ multiplex PCR reads. The sample gives 120,000 to 150,000 distinct CDR3 sequences, roughly 94% of which show up once; roughly 0.27% is in the top ten. The sequencing sample was made of CD8+ T cells from PBMCs. The receptors originated from a human donor in good health.

The chain combines TRBV24-1 with TRBJ2-7; possibly TRBD2 for D (5 bases). Germline CDR1 reads KGHDR; CDR2 reads SFDVKD. Trimming removed 2 bases from V and 0 bases from J, with 7 bases in between. The CDR3 has 14 amino acids. The CDR3 loop reads CATSDSGNSYEQYF. The CDR3 DNA sequence: TGTGCCACCAGTGATTCCGGGAACTCCTACGAGCAGTACTTC.

V usage is TRBV24-1 and J usage is TRBJ2-7; no reliable D call. V lost 9 bases and J lost 0, with 11 bases in between. Germline lookup yields CDR1 KGHDR and CDR2 SFDVKD. This CDR3 is built from 13 residues. CDR3 coding DNA: TGTGCCACCGCCCCAGGAAGCTCCTACGAGCAGTACTTC. As protein: CATAPGSSYEQYF.

The rearrangement joins TRBV24-1 to TRBJ2-7; D not certain. Germline assignment: CDR1 KGHDR and CDR2 SFDVKD. The V and J ends lost 3 bases and 2 bases respectively, with 13 bases between them. CDR3 length: 15 residues. In nucleotides, the CDR3 is TGTGCCACCAGTGATGGTCTAGTTGAGACCTACGAGCAGTACTTC. Protein product: CATSDGLVETYEQYF.

V usage is TRBV27 and J usage is TRBJ2-3; TRBD2 is a possible D gene (6 bases). The CDR3 runs 14 residues. CDR1 MNHEY and CDR2 SMNVEV come from the germline V gene (reference sequence). Trimming stripped 8 bases from V and 0 bases from J, with 12 bases between. The CDR3 loop reads CASGTSGSTDTQYF. The CDR3 bases are TGTGCCAGCGGGACGAGCGGGAGCACAGATACGCAGTATTTT.

This chain joins TRBV20-1 and TRBJ2-1; D is ambiguous. V dropped 5 bases and J dropped 2 bases, with 10 bases sitting between them. The CDR3 consists of 13 residues. CDR1 DFQATT and CDR2 SNEGSKA come from the germline V gene (reference sequence). This CDR3 is CSAPDATYNEQFF. CDR3 coding DNA: TGCAGTGCTCCGGACGCGACCTACAATGAGCAGTTCTTC.

CDR3 in DNA: TGTGCCAGCAGCTTGTATCCCCCCAACTCCTACGAGCAGTACTTC. This gives the protein CASSLYPPNSYEQYF. The chain is built from TRBV6-5 and TRBJ2-7; no firm D call. Per the germline V gene, CDR1 is MNHEY and CDR2 is SVGAGI. The V gene lost 6 bases and the J gene lost 0 bases, with 15 bases spanning the gap. The CDR3 is 15 residues long.

The V gene is TRBV20-1, the J gene TRBJ1-5; D is ambiguous. Trimming pared 0 bases from V and 0 bases from J, leaving 21 bases between. The CDR3 has 19 residues. Germline V gene lookup returns CDR1 DFQATT and CDR2 SNEGSKA (reference sequence). The CDR3 DNA reads as TGCAGTGCTAGAGAGTTTCTCGCGCGGGAACCCTATAGCAATCAGCCCCAGCATTTT. Amino acid sequence: CSAREFLAREPYSNQPQHF.

This chain uses TRBV29-1 with TRBJ1-2; unclear D gene. The CDR3 length is 12 residues. Germline V gene data show CDR1 as SQVTM and CDR2 as ANQGSEA. V dropped 4 bases and J dropped 5 bases, with 11 bases sitting between them. Here the CDR3 DNA reads TGCAGCGTTGCGGACCAAAGGTATGGCTACACCTTC. It specifies CSVADQRYGYTF. The full variable domain, its missing parts supplied by reference TRBV29-1 and TRBJ1-2, is SAVISQKPSRDICQRGTSLTIQCQVDSQVTMMFWYRQQPGQSLTLIATANQGSEATYESGFVIDKFPISRPNLTFSTLTVSNMSPEDSSIYLCSVADQRYGYTFGSGTRLTVV.

The rearrangement uses TRBV27 and TRBJ2-7; 7 bases line up with TRBD2. Trimming at V came to 3 bases and at J to 1 base, leaving 6 bases not matched to a gene. Germline V gene lookup returns CDR1 MNHEY and CDR2 SMNVEV (reference sequence). This CDR3 spans 15 amino acids. The CDR3 sequence: CASSFSFSGSYEQYF. The CDR3 nucleotides read TGTGCCAGCAGTTTTTCGTTTAGCGGGTCCTACGAGCAGTACTTC.

V and J are TRBV27 and TRBJ1-4, with a weak D call TRBD1 (5 bases). V lost 5 bases to trimming and J lost 7 bases, with 8 bases between them. CDR1 is MNHEY and CDR2 is SMNVEV in the germline V gene (reference sequence). The CDR3 totals 12 residues. CDR3: CASSLQGEKLFF. CDR3 bases: TGTGCCAGCAGTCTTCAGGGTGAAAAACTGTTTTTT.

V and J are TRBV15 and TRBJ2-1, with D maybe TRBD1 (5 bases). Deletions cut 1 base from V and 5 bases from J, with 9 bases between. The CDR3 contains 14 residues. The germline gives CDR1 LNHNV, CDR2 YYDKDF (reference sequence). CDR3 nucleotide sequence: TGTGCCACCAGCAGAGTAGACAGCCACAATGAGCAGTTCTTC. Its translation is CATSRVDSHNEQFF. Based on the CDR3 plus reference TRBV15 and TRBJ2-1, the full variable domain is DAMVIQNPRYQVTQFGKPVTLSCSQTLNHNVMYWYQQKSSQAPKLLFHYYDKDFNNEADTPDNFQSRRPNTSFCFLDIRSPGLGDTAMYLCATSRVDSHNEQFFGPGTRLTVL.

The J gene is TRBJ2-1, the V gene TRBV20-1, with 8 positions matching TRBD1. Unmatched junction bases numbered 7, after V lost 3 bases and J lost 6 bases. The CDR3 length is 14 residues. In germline, CDR1 is DFQATT, CDR2 SNEGSKA (reference sequence). The CDR3 is CSASVWDRSNEQFF. Here the CDR3 DNA reads TGCAGTGCTAGCGTTTGGGACAGGAGCAATGAGCAGTTCTTC.

The V gene is TRBV27, the J gene TRBJ1-1; 7 nucleotides line up with TRBD1. Germline CDR1 is MNHEY and CDR2 is SMNVEV (reference sequence). This CDR3 comprises 14 residues. The trim removed 5 bases at V and 2 bases at J, leaving 5 bases unmatched. CDR3 sequence reads: CASSHRQGNTEAFF. The CDR3 region has the DNA TGTGCCAGCAGTCACAGACAGGGCAACACTGAAGCTTTCTTT.

The table lists this clonotype with a count of one. CDR3 DNA sequence: TGTGCCAGCAGCTTAGGTGTGACAAGGGGGTTTGAGCAGTTCTTC. Amino acid sequence: CASSLGVTRGFEQFF. The V call is TRBV7-2, the J call TRBJ2-1, with D perhaps matching TRBD1 (6 bases). With 1 base removed from V and 9 bases from J, the gap between germline ends came to 16 bases. CDR1 is SGHTA and CDR2 is FQGNSA in the germline V gene. The CDR3 consists of 15 residues.

V and J are TRBV28 and TRBJ2-7; TRBD1 is a possible D gene (6 bases). CDR1 is MDHEN and CDR2 is SYDVKM in the germline V gene. The CDR3 extends over 13 amino acids. V lost 7 bases to trimming and J lost 0 bases, with 10 bases between them. The CDR3 here is CASTGHYSYEQYF. For the CDR3, the DNA is TGTGCCAGCACGGGACATTACTCCTACGAGCAGTACTTC.

This rearrangement joins TRBV7-9 to TRBJ2-3, with 11 bases matching TRBD2. The V and J ends lost 1 base and 8 bases, in that order; junction bases with no gene match: 2. The germline V gene encodes CDR1 SEHNR and CDR2 FQNEAQ (reference sequence). CDR3 length: 14 amino acids. CDR3 in amino acids: CASSLVLAGATQYF. DNA of the CDR3: TGTGCCAGCAGCTTAGTACTAGCGGGAGCTACGCAGTATTTT.

DNA of the CDR3: TGTGCCAGCAGGGAACCGGGACTAGCCCCCGAGCAGTACTTC. Translated: CASREPGLAPEQYF. The chain links TRBV25-1 to TRBJ2-7; 9 nucleotides match TRBD2. The ends lost 6 bases at V and 6 bases at J; junction bases unmatched: 9. CDR1 is MGHDK and CDR2 is SYGVNS in the germline V gene. This CDR3 has 14 residues.

V is TRBV23-1 and J is TRBJ2-2; 9 nucleotides line up with TRBD1. TRBV23-1 is assigned to the ORF class and has an uncertain function. This CDR3 has 15 residues. V shed 6 bases, J shed 2 bases, and the junction held 4 bases outside the gene matches. The CDR3 here is CASSYRGPNTGELFF. CDR3 coding DNA: TGCGCCAGCAGCTACAGGGGGCCAAACACCGGGGAGCTGTTTTTT.